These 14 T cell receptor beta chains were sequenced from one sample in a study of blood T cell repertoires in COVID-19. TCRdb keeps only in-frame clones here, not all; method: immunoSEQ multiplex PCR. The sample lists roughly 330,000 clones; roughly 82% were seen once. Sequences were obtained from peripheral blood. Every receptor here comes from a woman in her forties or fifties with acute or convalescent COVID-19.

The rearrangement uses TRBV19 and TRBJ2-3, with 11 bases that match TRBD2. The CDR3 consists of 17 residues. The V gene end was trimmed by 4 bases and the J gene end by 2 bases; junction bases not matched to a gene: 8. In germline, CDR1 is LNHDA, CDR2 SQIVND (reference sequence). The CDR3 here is CASSTGTSGVYTDTQYF. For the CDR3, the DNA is TGTGCCAGTAGTACCGGGACTAGCGGAGTATACACAGATACGCAGTATTTT.

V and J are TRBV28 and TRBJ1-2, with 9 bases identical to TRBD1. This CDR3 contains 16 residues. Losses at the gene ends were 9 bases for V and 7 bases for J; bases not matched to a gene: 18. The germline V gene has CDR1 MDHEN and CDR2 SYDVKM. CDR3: CASVTTGGALASGYTF. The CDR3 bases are TGTGCCAGTGTAACAACAGGGGGCGCGCTTGCCAGTGGCTACACCTTC.

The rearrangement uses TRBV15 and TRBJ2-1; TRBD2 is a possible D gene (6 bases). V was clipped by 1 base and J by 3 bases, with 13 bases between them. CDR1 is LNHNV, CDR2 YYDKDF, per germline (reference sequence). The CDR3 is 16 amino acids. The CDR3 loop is CATSRAKTSGYNEQFF. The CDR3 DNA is TGTGCCACCAGCAGAGCGAAGACTAGTGGCTACAATGAGCAGTTCTTC.

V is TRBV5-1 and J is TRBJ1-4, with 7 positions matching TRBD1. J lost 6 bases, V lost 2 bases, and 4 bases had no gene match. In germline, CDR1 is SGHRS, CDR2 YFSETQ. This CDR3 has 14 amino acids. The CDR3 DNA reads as TGCGCCAGCAGCTTTCAGGGGGTTGATGAAAAACTGTTTTTT. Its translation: CASSFQGVDEKLFF.

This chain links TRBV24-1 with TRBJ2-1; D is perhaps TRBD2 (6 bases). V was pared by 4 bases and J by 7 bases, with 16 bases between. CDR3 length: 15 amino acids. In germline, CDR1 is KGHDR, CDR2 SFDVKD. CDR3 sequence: CATSDPGLGRNEQFF. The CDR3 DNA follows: TGTGCCACCAGTGACCCGGGACTGGGTAGGAATGAGCAGTTCTTC.

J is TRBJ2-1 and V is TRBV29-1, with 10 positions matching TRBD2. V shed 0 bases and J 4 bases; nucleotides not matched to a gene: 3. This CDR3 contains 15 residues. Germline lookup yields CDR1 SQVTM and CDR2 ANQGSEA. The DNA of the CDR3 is TGCAGCGTTGAAGAAGCGGGAGGGCCGTACAATGAGCAGTTCTTC. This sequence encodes CSVEEAGGPYNEQFF.

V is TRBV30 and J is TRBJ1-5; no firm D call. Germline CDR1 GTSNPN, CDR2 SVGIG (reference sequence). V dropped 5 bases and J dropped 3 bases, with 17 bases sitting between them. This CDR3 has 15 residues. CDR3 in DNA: TGTGCCTGGGGAGGGTCCGATACAATCAATCAGCCCCAGCATTTT. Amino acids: CAWGGSDTINQPQHF.

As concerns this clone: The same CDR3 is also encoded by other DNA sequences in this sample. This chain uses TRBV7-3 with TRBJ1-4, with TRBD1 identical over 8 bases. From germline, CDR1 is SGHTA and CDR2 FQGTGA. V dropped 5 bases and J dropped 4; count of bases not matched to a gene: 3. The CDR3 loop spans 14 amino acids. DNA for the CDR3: TGTGCCAGCAGCCTAGACAGGGGTAATGAAAAACTGTTTTTT. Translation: CASSLDRGNEKLFF.

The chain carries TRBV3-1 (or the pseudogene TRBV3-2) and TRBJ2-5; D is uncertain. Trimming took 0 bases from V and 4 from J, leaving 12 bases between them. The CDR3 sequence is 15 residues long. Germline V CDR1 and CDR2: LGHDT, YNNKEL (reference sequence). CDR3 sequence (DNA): TGTGCCAGCAGCCAAGATCTGACTCCACTAGAGACCCAGTACTTC. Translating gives CASSQDLTPLETQYF.

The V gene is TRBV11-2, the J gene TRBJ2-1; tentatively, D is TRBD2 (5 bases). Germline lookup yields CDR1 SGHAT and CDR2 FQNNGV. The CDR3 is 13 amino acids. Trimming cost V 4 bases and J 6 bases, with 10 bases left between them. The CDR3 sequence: CASSYSSSNEQFF. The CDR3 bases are TGTGCCAGCAGCTACTCTAGCTCCAATGAGCAGTTCTTC.

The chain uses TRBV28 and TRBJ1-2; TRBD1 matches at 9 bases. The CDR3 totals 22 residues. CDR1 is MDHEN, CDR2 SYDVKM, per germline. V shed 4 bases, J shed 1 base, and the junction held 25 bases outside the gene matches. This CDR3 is CASSSSFDELLGQGLVNYGYTF. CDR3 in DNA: TGTGCCAGCAGTTCCTCGTTCGACGAACTGTTGGGACAGGGCCTGGTTAACTATGGCTACACCTTC.

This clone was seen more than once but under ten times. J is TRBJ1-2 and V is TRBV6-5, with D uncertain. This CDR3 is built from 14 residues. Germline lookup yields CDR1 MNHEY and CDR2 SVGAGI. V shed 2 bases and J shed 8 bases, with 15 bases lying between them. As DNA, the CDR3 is TGTGCCAGCAGTTACATCAGCCTACCGGGAGGCTACACCTTC. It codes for CASSYISLPGGYTF.

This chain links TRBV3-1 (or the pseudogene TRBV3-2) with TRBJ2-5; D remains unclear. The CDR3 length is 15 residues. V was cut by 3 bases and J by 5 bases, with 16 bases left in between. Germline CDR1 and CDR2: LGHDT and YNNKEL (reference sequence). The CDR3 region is CASSHHASDGETQYF. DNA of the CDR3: TGTGCCAGCAGCCATCACGCTAGTGATGGGGAGACCCAGTACTTC.

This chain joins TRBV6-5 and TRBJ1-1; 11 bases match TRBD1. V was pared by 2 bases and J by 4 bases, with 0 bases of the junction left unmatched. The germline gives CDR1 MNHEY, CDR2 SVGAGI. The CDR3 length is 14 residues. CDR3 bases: TGTGCCAGCAGTTACGGACAGGGGGCCACTGAAGCTTTCTTT. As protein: CASSYGQGATEAFF.